The 6 T cell receptor beta chains below all came from one sample that was sequenced in a study of CD8+ T cells in alopecia areata. Indicated treatment: oral pan-JAK inhibitor, 5-10 mg twice daily. Investigators isolated RNA and reverse transcribed it into cDNA to act as the sequencing template. Data came from immunoSEQ multiplex PCR; TCRdb stores just in-frame clones and leaves some out. The sample lists approximately 42,000 clones; roughly 65% were seen once. Sequencing was performed on CD8+ T cells sorted from blood, taken at week 4, from a patient treated with tofacitinib. The receptors stem from a human donor with alopecia areata.

This clone is a singleton in its sample. The chain recombines TRBV13 with TRBJ2-1, with 8 bases identical to TRBD2. This CDR3 contains 13 residues. Losses at the gene ends were 5 bases for V and 6 bases for J; bases not matched to a gene: 3. Per the germline V gene, CDR1 is PRHDT and CDR2 is FYEKMQ (reference sequence). CDR3: CASSGTSGNEQFF. The CDR3 nucleotides are TGTGCCAGCAGCGGAACTAGCGGCAATGAGCAGTTCTTC.

The chain couples TRBV4-3 to TRBJ1-1; 9 nucleotides line up with TRBD1. V was pared by 0 bases and J by 3 bases, with 2 bases of the junction left unmatched. This CDR3 is 15 amino acids long. CDR1 LGHNA and CDR2 YSLEER come from the germline V gene. The CDR3 nucleotides read TGCGCCAGCAGCCAAGAACAGGGGGCGCACACTGAAGCTTTCTTT. Its translation is CASSQEQGAHTEAFF.

The chain couples TRBV13 to TRBJ2-5; TRBD2 matches at 12 bases. The V segment lost 5 bases and the J segment 3 bases; nucleotides outside the gene matches: 7. The CDR3 has 16 amino acids. The germline V gene encodes CDR1 PRHDT and CDR2 FYEKMQ (reference sequence). The CDR3 DNA is TGTGCCAGCAGCCCGCGGACTAGCGGGGTTAAAGAGACCCAGTACTTC. This sequence encodes CASSPRTSGVKETQYF.

The V gene is TRBV2, the J gene TRBJ2-1, with D hard to call. Germline-derived CDR1 and CDR2 are SNHLY and FYNNEI. CDR3 length: 11 residues. With 7 bases removed from V and 5 bases from J, the gap between germline ends came to 6 bases. The DNA for the CDR3 is TGTGCCAGCACCCGAAACAATGAGCAGTTCTTC. This sequence encodes CASTRNNEQFF.

For the CDR3, the DNA is TGCAGCGTTGAAGATCAGGGGAGCTATGGCTACACCTTC. Translated, it gives CSVEDQGSYGYTF. The rearrangement uses TRBV29-1 and TRBJ1-2; D possibly corresponds to TRBD1 (6 bases). With 0 bases removed from V and 4 bases from J, the gap between germline ends came to 9 bases. Germline CDR1 SQVTM, CDR2 ANQGSEA. This CDR3 region has 13 residues.

This clone was seen a few times. The chain employs TRBV29-1 and TRBJ2-7, with 12 nucleotides matching TRBD2. CDR1 is SQVTM, CDR2 ANQGSEA, per germline. The CDR3 is 14 residues long. The V and J ends lost 6 bases and 2 bases, in that order; junction bases with no gene match: 5. The DNA for the CDR3 is TGCAGCGTACGATCTAGCGGGGGGGCCTACGAGCAGTACTTC. This gives the protein CSVRSSGGAYEQYF.